The 22 T cell receptor beta chains reported below all come from one sample, sequenced in a study of blood T cell repertoires in COVID-19 (dated by TCRdb to the early 2020s). Libraries were prepared through the immunoSEQ multiplex PCR assay. TCRdb obtained this table from immuneACCESS and retained in-frame rearrangements with V and J assigned. These tables miss some clones; where compared with another copy, unresolved V genes account for less than half of the shortfall, and the remainder is unexplained. The sample yields approximately 310,000 clones; approximately 83% were counted once. The top ten clones comprise around 2.1% of the sample. The sample taken for sequencing was PBMCs or T cells enriched from blood (not recorded which). Receptors originate from a man aged 30 to 45 who had recovered from COVID-19.

The chain uses TRBV11-2 and TRBJ1-1; no clear D gene. Germline lookup yields CDR1 SGHAT and CDR2 FQNNGV. This CDR3 has 16 residues. Trimming removed 4 bases from V and 0 bases from J, with 15 bases in between. As DNA, the CDR3 is TGTGCCAGCAGCTCGCTTTTGGGCGTCATGAACACTGAAGCTTTCTTT. Amino acid sequence: CASSSLLGVMNTEAFF.

This clone was seen once. The rearrangement uses TRBV4-1 and TRBJ1-6, with TRBD1 identical over 11 bases. The ends lost 5 bases at V and 8 bases at J; junction bases unmatched: 8. This CDR3 contains 16 residues. The germline V gene encodes CDR1 MGHRA and CDR2 YSYEKL. This CDR3 reads CASSDRDRGLYSPLHF. DNA of the CDR3: TGCGCCAGCAGCGACCGGGACAGGGGGTTGTATTCACCCCTCCACTTT.

The chain links TRBV9 to TRBJ1-2; the D gene is possibly TRBD1 (5 bases). The CDR3 is made up of 15 amino acids. Per the germline V gene, CDR1 is SGDLS and CDR2 is YYNGEE. The V end was cut by 3 bases, the J end by 2 bases, with 14 bases between. DNA for the CDR3: TGTGCCAGCAGCGCTCCCCGAAGACAGAACTATGGCTACACCTTC. Translated: CASSAPRRQNYGYTF.

V gene TRBV9 combines with J gene TRBJ2-7; the D gene is possibly TRBD1 (6 bases). There are 14 residues in the CDR3. V lost 0 bases and J 0 bases, leaving 7 bases between the germline ends. The germline V gene has CDR1 SGDLS and CDR2 YYNGEE. In nucleotides, the CDR3 is TGTGCCAGCAGCGTAGCACAGGGCTCCTACGAGCAGTACTTC. Its protein product is CASSVAQGSYEQYF.

Points on this clone: This may come from a read error, since a much larger clone is one base off. The chain joins TRBV2 to TRBJ1-1; TRBD1 matches 7 bases. Losses at the gene ends were 3 bases for V and 5 bases for J; bases not matched to a gene: 3. Germline loops: CDR1 SNHLY, CDR2 FYNNEI. The CDR3 length is 13 residues. The CDR3 loop reads CASSDQQGTEAFF. Written as DNA, the CDR3 is TGTGCCAGCAGTGACCAACAGGGGACTGAAGCTTTCTTT.

This chain uses TRBV18 with TRBJ2-7, with a possible D match to TRBD1 (5 bases). Per germline, CDR1 KGHSH and CDR2 LQKENI. Trimming removed 3 bases at V and 0 bases at J, with 6 bases between. The CDR3 runs 13 residues. The chain's CDR3 is CASSPDSSYEQYF. The CDR3 DNA follows: TGTGCCAGCTCACCCGACAGCTCCTACGAGCAGTACTTC.

The V gene is TRBV5-4, the J gene TRBJ1-1, with D tentatively TRBD1 (5 bases). V lost 6 bases and J lost 1, with 19 bases in between. CDR3 length: 16 residues. CDR1 is SGHNT and CDR2 is YYREEE in the germline V gene (reference sequence). CDR3 sequence: CASIAGREGANTEAFF. CDR3 coding DNA: TGTGCCAGCATCGCAGGCAGGGAAGGAGCGAACACTGAAGCTTTCTTT.

V usage is TRBV4-3 and J usage is TRBJ2-1, with TRBD2 identical over 8 bases. The junction had 10 bases not matched to a gene; V was cut back by 0 bases and J by 6 bases. The CDR3 contains 17 residues. Per the germline V gene, CDR1 is LGHNA and CDR2 is YSLEER. The CDR3 DNA reads as TGCGCCAGCAGCCAAGACCACTCAGCGGGGGCTCCCAATGAGCAGTTCTTC. As protein: CASSQDHSAGAPNEQFF.

This clone was recorded once. The chain couples TRBV12-3 or TRBV12-4 to TRBJ1-5, with D uncertain. CDR3 length: 13 amino acids. V gave up 4 bases and J gave up 2 bases, with 6 bases separating them. The CDR3 here is CASSSSGNQPQHF. As DNA, the CDR3 is TGTGCCAGCAGTTCCTCGGGCAATCAGCCCCAGCATTTT.

The rearrangement joins TRBV6-5 to TRBJ1-1, with D tentatively TRBD1 (5 bases). The V and J ends lost 0 bases and 11 bases respectively, with 13 bases between them. This CDR3 is built from 13 residues. In germline, CDR1 is MNHEY, CDR2 SVGAGI. The CDR3 here is CASSYSKGLSAFF. The DNA of the CDR3 is TGTGCCAGCAGTTACTCGAAGGGACTTTCCGCTTTCTTT.

This chain uses TRBV14 with TRBJ1-1, with 7 bases aligning to TRBD1. CDR3 size: 12 residues. Losses at the gene ends were 3 bases for V and 8 bases for J; bases not matched to a gene: 3. The germline V gene encodes CDR1 SGHDN and CDR2 FVKESK. The CDR3 DNA sequence: TGTGCCAGCAGCCAGAGGACAGGAGAAGCTTTCTTT. Protein sequence: CASSQRTGEAFF.

The chain has TRBV13 and TRBJ1-3; D perhaps matches TRBD1 (5 bases). The CDR3 totals 15 residues. Germline V gene data show CDR1 as PRHDT and CDR2 as FYEKMQ (reference sequence). V lost 2 bases, J lost 0 bases, and 8 bases lay in between. The CDR3 DNA is TGTGCCAGCAGCTTAAGACAGAGCTCTGGAAACACCATATATTTT. Translating it yields CASSLRQSSGNTIYF.

The chain couples TRBV9 to TRBJ2-6; the D gene is possibly TRBD1 (5 bases). This CDR3 has 16 amino acids. Deletions cut 0 bases from V and 2 bases from J, with 9 bases between. The germline V gene encodes CDR1 SGDLS and CDR2 YYNGEE. The CDR3 loop reads CASSVARETGANVLTF. DNA for the CDR3: TGTGCCAGCAGCGTAGCCAGGGAAACTGGGGCCAACGTCCTGACTTTC.

The V and J genes are TRBV9 and TRBJ2-6; D unresolved. The CDR3 has 20 residues. The germline V gene encodes CDR1 SGDLS and CDR2 YYNGEE. The ends were cut back, 0 bases at V and 0 bases at J, with 19 bases in the middle. CDR3 protein: CASSVVSELYLYSGANVLTF. The CDR3 DNA reads as TGTGCCAGCAGCGTAGTATCGGAACTATACCTTTACTCTGGGGCCAACGTCCTGACTTTC.

The rearrangement uses TRBV5-6 and TRBJ1-2; 12 bases match TRBD1. V was clipped by 4 bases and J by 4 bases; unmatched bases: 5. From germline, CDR1 is SGHDT and CDR2 YYEEEE. The CDR3 runs 15 residues. The CDR3 loop is CASSRGTGGGYGYTF. The CDR3, as DNA: TGTGCCAGCAGCCGAGGGACAGGGGGCGGCTATGGCTACACCTTC. Looking up the rest from reference TRBV5-6 and TRBJ1-2 gives the full variable domain: DAGVTQSPTHLIKTRGQQVTLRCSPKSGHDTVSWYQQALGQGPQFIFQYYEEEERQRGNFPDRFSGHQFPNYSSELNVNALLLGDSALYLCASSRGTGGGYGYTFGSGTRLTVV.

The CDR3 DNA sequence: TGTGCCAGCAGCTTGGCGGTAAATTTTCGTGAGACCCAGTACTTC. It translates to CASSLAVNFRETQYF. The chain recombines TRBV5-6 with TRBJ2-5, with no clear D. CDR1 SGHDT and CDR2 YYEEEE come from the germline V gene. Trimming cost V 0 bases and J 5 bases, with 14 bases left between them. This CDR3 spans 15 amino acids.

The J gene is TRBJ2-1, the V gene TRBV19; 8 bases line up with TRBD2. The CDR3 is made up of 16 amino acids. Unmatched junction bases numbered 8, after V lost 5 bases and J lost 2 bases. Germline loops: CDR1 LNHDA, CDR2 SQIVND (reference sequence). Here the CDR3 reads CASSVYSGEPYNEQFF. In DNA form, the CDR3 reads TGTGCCAGTAGTGTCTATAGCGGGGAGCCCTACAATGAGCAGTTCTTC.

The chain is built from TRBV10-3 and TRBJ2-7; D unresolved. Trimming took off 4 bases at V and 7 bases at J, with 17 bases between the two ends. The CDR3 length is 14 residues. Germline assignment: CDR1 ENHRY and CDR2 SYGVKD. CDR3 DNA sequence: TGTGCCATCAGTGGTGTTCGGATTCGCGGAGAGCAGTACTTC. Translating gives CAISGVRIRGEQYF.

This clone was recorded only once. The rearrangement links TRBV13 to TRBJ1-4; 7 bases are a match to TRBD1. Germline V gene data show CDR1 as PRHDT and CDR2 as FYEKMQ (reference sequence). The V and J ends lost 5 bases and 8 bases, in that order; junction bases with no gene match: 5. This CDR3 comprises 13 residues. The CDR3 loop is CASSQGVSEKLFF. CDR3 coding DNA: TGTGCCAGCAGCCAGGGGGTAAGCGAAAAACTGTTTTTT. Complete variable domain (other parts from reference TRBV13 and TRBJ1-4): AAGVIQSPRHLIKEKRETATLKCYPIPRHDTVYWYQQGPGQDPQFLISFYEKMQSDKGSIPDRFSAQQFSDYHSELNMSSLELGDSALYFCASSQGVSEKLFFGSGTQLSVL.

V gene TRBV7-2 combines with J gene TRBJ2-2; 12 positions match TRBD2. This CDR3 spans 16 amino acids. Germline values: CDR1 SGHTA, CDR2 FQGNSA. V shed 4 bases and J 4 bases; nucleotides not matched to a gene: 4. The chain's CDR3 is CASSYLAGGRTGELFF. DNA of the CDR3: TGTGCCAGCAGCTACCTAGCGGGGGGGCGCACCGGGGAGCTGTTTTTT.

The chain joins TRBV30 to TRBJ1-1; D is possibly TRBD1 (5 bases). Trimming left V 4 bases short and J 5 bases short, with 14 bases between. CDR1 is GTSNPN, CDR2 SVGIG, per germline (reference sequence). The CDR3 covers 13 residues. The CDR3 loop is CAWNFQGGTEAFF. The CDR3 DNA follows: TGTGCCTGGAATTTTCAGGGTGGGACTGAAGCTTTCTTT.

The V gene is TRBV19, the J gene TRBJ2-7; 10 bases map to TRBD1. The length of the CDR3 is 17 residues. Looked up from germline, CDR1 is LNHDA and CDR2 is SQIVND (reference sequence). The V gene end was trimmed by 6 bases and the J gene end by 5 bases; junction bases not matched to a gene: 16. In DNA form, the CDR3 reads TGTGCCAGTAGCACTCGGGACAGGGGCTCCCCCTGGGACGAGCAGTACTTC. This translates into CASSTRDRGSPWDEQYF.